The clone carrying this TCR beta chain was picked up many times. TCRdb used MiXCR to reprocess the 5' RACE reads, holding one entry per CDR3 protein. The sample has 90,000 to 120,000 distinct CDR3 sequences, roughly an eighth seen once. This record comes from a study of T-cell memory formation after mild COVID-19. Germline-derived CDR1 and CDR2 are SQVTM and ANQGSEA. After removal of 4 bases from V and 5 bases from J, the junction contained 7 bases not matched to a gene. CDR3 length equals 13 residues. The chain carries TRBV29-1 and TRBJ1-2, with 7 bases matching TRBD1. The receptor was isolated from a young man who had mild COVID-19 (a few samples of this study predate the infection). Cell type and time point are not known. The specimen was PBMCs or a T cell subset sorted from them (not recorded which). The CDR3 protein is CSVGGGASYGYTF. Here the CDR3 DNA reads TGCAGCGTTGGAGGGGGCGCGAGTTATGGCTACACCTTC.